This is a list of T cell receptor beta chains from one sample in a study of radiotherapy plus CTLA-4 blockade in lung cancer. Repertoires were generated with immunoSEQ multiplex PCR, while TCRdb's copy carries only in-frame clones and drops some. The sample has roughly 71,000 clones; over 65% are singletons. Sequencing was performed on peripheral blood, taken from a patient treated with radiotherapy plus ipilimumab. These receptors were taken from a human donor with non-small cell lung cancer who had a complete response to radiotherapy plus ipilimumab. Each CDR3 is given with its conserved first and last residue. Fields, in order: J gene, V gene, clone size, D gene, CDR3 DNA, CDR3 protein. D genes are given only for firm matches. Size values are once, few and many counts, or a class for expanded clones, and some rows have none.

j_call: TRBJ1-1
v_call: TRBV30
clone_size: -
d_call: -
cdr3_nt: TGTGCCTGGACTATGGGAAACACTGAAGCTTTCTTT
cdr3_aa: CAWTMGNTEAFF

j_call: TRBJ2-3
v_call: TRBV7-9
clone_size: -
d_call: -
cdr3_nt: TGTGCCAGCAGTCCATTTACTAGCACAGATACGCAGTATTTT
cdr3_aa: CASSPFTSTDTQYF

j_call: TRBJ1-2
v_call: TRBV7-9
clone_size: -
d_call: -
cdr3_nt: TGTGCCAGCAGCAATCCTGGGGGCAGGTCCTATGGCTACACCTTC
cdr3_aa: CASSNPGGRSYGYTF

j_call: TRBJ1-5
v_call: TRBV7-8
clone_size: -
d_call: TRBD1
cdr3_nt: TGTGCCAGCAGCCCACGGACAGGGGGTTATAGCAATCAGCCCCAGCATTTT
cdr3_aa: CASSPRTGGYSNQPQHF

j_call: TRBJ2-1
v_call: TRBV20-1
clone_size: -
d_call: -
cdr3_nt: TGCAGTGCCTCTAGCAATGAGCAGTTCTTC
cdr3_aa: CSASSNEQFF

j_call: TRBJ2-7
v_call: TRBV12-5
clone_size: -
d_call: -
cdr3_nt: TGTGCTAGTGGCCCGACCATAGGGGTGGAAGAGCAGTACTTC
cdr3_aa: CASGPTIGVEEQYF

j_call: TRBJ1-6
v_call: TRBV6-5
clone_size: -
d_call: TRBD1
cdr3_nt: TGTGCCAGCAGTATGGCTGGGACAGTCAGCTCACCCCTCCACTTT
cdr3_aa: CASSMAGTVSSPLHF

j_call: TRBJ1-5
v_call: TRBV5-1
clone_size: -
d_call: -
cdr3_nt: TGCGCCAGCAGCTTGGACGGTCAGCCCCAGCATTTT
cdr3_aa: CASSLDGQPQHF

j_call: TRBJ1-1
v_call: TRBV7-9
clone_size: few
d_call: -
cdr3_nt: TGTGCCAGCAGTCGCAACATGGGCCCGAACACTGAAGCTTTCTTT
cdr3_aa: CASSRNMGPNTEAFF

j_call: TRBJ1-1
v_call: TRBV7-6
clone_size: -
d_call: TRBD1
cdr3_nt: TGTGCCAGCAGCTTAGGGGCTGACAGGGTCACTGAAGCTTTCTTT
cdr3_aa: CASSLGADRVTEAFF

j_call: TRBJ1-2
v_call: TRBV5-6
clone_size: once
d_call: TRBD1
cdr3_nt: TGTGCCAGCAGCTTGGCTCTGGGACAGGGAATGGATGGCTACACCTTC
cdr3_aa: CASSLALGQGMDGYTF

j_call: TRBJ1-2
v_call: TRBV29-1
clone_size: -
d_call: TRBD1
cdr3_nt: TGCAGCGACCAACAGGGGGGAGGCTACACCTTC
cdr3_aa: CSDQQGGGYTF

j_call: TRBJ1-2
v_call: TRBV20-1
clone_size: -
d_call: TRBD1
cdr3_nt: TGCAGTGCTGCGGGACAGTTGGGCTACACCTTC
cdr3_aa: CSAAGQLGYTF

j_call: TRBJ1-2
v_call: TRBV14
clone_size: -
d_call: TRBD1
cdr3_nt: TGTGCCAGCAGCCGGGACAGGGCAAACTATGGCTACACCTTC
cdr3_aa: CASSRDRANYGYTF

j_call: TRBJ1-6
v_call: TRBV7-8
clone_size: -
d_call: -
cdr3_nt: TGTGCCAGCAGCTTAGCGATGAATTCACCCCTCCACTTT
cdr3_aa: CASSLAMNSPLHF

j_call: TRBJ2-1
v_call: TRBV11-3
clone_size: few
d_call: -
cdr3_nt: TGTGCCAGCAGCCCTCCACCCGGACGGCACAGTGAGCAGTTCTTC
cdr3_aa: CASSPPPGRHSEQFF

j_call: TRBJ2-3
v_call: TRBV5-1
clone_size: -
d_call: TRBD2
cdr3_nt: TGCGCCAGCAGATCTCGGACTAGCGGCCCGGATACGCAGTATTTT
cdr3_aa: CASRSRTSGPDTQYF

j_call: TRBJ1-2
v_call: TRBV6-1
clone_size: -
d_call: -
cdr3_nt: TGTGCCAGCAGTGATAGCCCCGGTGCCGGAGGAGGGAATGGCTACACCTTC
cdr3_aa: CASSDSPGAGGGNGYTF

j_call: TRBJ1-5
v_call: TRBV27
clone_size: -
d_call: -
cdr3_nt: TGTGCCAGCAGTTTGTTAGGGGGAGTCAATCAGCCCCAGCATTTT
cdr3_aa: CASSLLGGVNQPQHF

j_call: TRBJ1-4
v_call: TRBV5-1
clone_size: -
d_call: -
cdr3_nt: TGCGCCAGCAGCTTTGGGGCAGGTGAAAAACTGTTTTTT
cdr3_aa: CASSFGAGEKLFF

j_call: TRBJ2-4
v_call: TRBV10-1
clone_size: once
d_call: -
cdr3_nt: TGCGCCAGCAGCCGGGAAGGGGACAAAAACATTCAGTACTTC
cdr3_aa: CASSREGDKNIQYF

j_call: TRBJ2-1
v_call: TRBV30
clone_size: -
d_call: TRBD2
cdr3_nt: TGTGCCTGGAGTTCTAGCGGGTTGTACAATGAGCAGTTCTTC
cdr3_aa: CAWSSSGLYNEQFF

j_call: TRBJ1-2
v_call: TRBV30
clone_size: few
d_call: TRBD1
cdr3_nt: TGTGCCTGGGCCTTTGGGACAGCGGGCGATGGCTACACCTTC
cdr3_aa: CAWAFGTAGDGYTF

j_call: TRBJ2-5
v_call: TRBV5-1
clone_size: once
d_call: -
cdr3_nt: TGCGCCAGCAGCTTTACCTTTTCGGAGACCCAGTACTTC
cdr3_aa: CASSFTFSETQYF

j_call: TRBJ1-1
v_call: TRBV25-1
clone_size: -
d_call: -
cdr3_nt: TGTGCCAGCAGTGAACAGGGGAGGAACACTGAAGCTTTCTTT
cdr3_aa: CASSEQGRNTEAFF

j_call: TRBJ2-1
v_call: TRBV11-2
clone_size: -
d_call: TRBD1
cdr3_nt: TGTGCCAGCAGCTTGGATTGGGGGGACAGGGATCAGTTCTTC
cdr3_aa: CASSLDWGDRDQFF

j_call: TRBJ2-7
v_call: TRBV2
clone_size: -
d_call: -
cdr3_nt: TGTGCCAGCAGTGTAACCCCCAGGGGCGCCGGCTTCTACGAGCAGTACTTC
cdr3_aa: CASSVTPRGAGFYEQYF

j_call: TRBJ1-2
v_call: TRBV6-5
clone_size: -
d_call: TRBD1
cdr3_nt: TGTGCCAGCAGTTACGGGACAGCCTCGATTAACTATGGCTACACCTTC
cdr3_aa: CASSYGTASINYGYTF

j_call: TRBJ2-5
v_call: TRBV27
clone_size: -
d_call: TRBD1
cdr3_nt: TGTGCCAGCAGTAAACAGGGGGCCAGAGAGACCCAGTACTTC
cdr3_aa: CASSKQGARETQYF

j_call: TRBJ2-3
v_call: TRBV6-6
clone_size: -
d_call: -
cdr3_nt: TGTGCCAGCGGGGATACCAACACAGATACGCAGTATTTT
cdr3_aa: CASGDTNTDTQYF

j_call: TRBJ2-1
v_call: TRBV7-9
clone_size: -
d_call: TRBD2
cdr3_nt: TGTGCCAGCAGCTCCCTGGGACTAGCGGGGGGAACCTACAATGAGCAGTTCTTC
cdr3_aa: CASSSLGLAGGTYNEQFF

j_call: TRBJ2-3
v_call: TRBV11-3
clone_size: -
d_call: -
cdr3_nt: TGTGCCAGCAGCTTTAGTCTGCTTACAGATACGCAGTATTTT
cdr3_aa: CASSFSLLTDTQYF

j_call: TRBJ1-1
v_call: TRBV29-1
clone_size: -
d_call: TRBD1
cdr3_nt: TGCAGCGGAAGGACAGGTTTCACTGAAGCTTTCTTT
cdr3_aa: CSGRTGFTEAFF

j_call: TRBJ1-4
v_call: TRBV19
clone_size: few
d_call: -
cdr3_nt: TGTGCCAGTAGTGCGGTATGGGGTCCAACTAATGAAAAACTGTTTTTT
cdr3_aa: CASSAVWGPTNEKLFF

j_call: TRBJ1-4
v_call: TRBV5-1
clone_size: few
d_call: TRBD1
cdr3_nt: TGCGCCAGCAGCCTGGGACAGGGGATCGAAAAACTGTTTTTT
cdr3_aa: CASSLGQGIEKLFF

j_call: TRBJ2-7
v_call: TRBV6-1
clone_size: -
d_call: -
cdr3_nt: TGTGCCAGCAGTGAAAGACAGATTACCTACGAGCAGTACTTC
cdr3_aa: CASSERQITYEQYF

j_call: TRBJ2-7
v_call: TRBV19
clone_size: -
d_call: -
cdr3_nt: TGTGCCAGTAGTATAAATTTGAAGGACTACGAGCAGTACTTC
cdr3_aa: CASSINLKDYEQYF

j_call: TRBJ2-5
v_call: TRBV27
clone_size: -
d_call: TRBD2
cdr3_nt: TGTGCCAGCAGTTTAGCCCCCGGGGGGAGGGCCCGAGAGACCCAGTACTTC
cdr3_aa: CASSLAPGGRARETQYF

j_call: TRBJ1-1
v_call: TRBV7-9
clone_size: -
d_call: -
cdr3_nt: TGTGCCAGCAGCCGACGCCAGGTAACTGAAGCTTTCTTT
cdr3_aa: CASSRRQVTEAFF

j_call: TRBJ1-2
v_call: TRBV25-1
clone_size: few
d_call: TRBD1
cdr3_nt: TGTGCCAGCACTCCGTCAGGGGACAGAGCCTATGGCTACACCTTC
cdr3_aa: CASTPSGDRAYGYTF

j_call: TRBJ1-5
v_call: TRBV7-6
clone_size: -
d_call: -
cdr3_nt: TGTGCCAGCAGCGAGTATAGCAATCAGCCCCAGCATTTT
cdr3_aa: CASSEYSNQPQHF

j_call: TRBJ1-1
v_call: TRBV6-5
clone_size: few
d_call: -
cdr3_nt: TGTGCCAGCAGTGATCTCTGGCAGGGCGTTGAAGCTTTCTTT
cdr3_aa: CASSDLWQGVEAFF

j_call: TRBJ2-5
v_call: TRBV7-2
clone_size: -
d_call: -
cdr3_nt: TGTGCCAGCAGCCCCCAGGCAGATAAAGAGACCCAGTACTTC
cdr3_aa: CASSPQADKETQYF

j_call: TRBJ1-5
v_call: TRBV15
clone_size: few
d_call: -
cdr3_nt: TGTGCCACCAGCAGAGGGGAAGTGCGTCCTCAGCCCCAGCATTTT
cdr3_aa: CATSRGEVRPQPQHF

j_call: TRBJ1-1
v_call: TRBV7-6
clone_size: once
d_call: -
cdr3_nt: TGTGCCAGCAGTATCGGGGGTATGAACACTGAAGCTTTCTTT
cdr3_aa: CASSIGGMNTEAFF

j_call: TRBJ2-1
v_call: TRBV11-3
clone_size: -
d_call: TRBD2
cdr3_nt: TGTGCCAGCAGCTTGCAGACTAGCGGGACCTACAATGAGCAGTTCTTC
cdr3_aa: CASSLQTSGTYNEQFF

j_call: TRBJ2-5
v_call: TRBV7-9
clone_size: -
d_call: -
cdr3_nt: TGTGCCAGCAGCTTCGGGGGAGAGACCCAGTACTTC
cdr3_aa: CASSFGGETQYF

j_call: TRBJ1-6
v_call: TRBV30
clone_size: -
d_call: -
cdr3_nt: TGTGCCTGGAGTGTGGGGACCGTAGGCAATTCACCCCTCCACTTT
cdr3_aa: CAWSVGTVGNSPLHF

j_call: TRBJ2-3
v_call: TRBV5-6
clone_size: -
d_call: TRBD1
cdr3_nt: TGTGCCAGCAGCCCACAGGGGTGGGCCACAGATACGCAGTATTTT
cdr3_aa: CASSPQGWATDTQYF

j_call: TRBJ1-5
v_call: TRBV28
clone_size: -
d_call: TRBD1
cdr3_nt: TGTGCCAGCATAAGGCTGGCAGGGGGTGGGAATCAGCCCCAGCATTTT
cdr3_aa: CASIRLAGGGNQPQHF

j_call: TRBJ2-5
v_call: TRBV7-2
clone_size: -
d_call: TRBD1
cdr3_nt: TGTGCCAGCAGCTTAGGAGGGACAGGGGGCGTCAATAAAGAGACCCAGTACTTC
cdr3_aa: CASSLGGTGGVNKETQYF

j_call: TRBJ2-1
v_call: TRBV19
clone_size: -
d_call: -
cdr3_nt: TGTGCCAGTAGGGCTCCCGGAGGAGATGAGCAGTTCTTC
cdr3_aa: CASRAPGGDEQFF

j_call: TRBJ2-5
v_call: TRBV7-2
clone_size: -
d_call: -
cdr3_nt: TGTGCCAGCAGCTCACAGGGAACGGTCCAAGAGACCCAGTACTTC
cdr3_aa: CASSSQGTVQETQYF

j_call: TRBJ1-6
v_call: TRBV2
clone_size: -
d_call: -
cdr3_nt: TGTGCCAGCAGTGACGGGGGTCCCTATAATTCACCCCTCCACTTT
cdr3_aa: CASSDGGPYNSPLHF

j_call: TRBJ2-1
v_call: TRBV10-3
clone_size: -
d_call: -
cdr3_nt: TGTGCCATCAGTACTCCGGGTTTAAATGAGCAGTTCTTC
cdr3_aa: CAISTPGLNEQFF

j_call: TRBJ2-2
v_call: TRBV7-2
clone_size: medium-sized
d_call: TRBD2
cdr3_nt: TGTGCCAGCAGCTTAGTCACGGCTAGCGGCACCGGGGAGCTGTTTTTT
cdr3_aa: CASSLVTASGTGELFF

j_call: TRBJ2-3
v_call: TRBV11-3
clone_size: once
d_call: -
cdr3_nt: TGTGCCAGCAGCAAACCCGGGACATTTACAGATACGCAGTATTTT
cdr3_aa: CASSKPGTFTDTQYF